This T cell receptor (beta chain) was sequenced in a study of CD8 T cells in ankylosing spondylitis. Study results and caveats: CD8+ disease-linked clones were present at relatively low frequencies in blood. Ankylosing spondylitis blood appeared to carry a characteristic TCR beta motif of under ten highly homologous variants. From matched ankylosing spondylitis synovial fluid, disease-linked clones were reportedly recovered at significantly enriched levels.

Using quantitative 5'-RACE with molecular barcodes, the authors made TCR beta libraries. MiXCR, applied by TCRdb to the 5' RACE reads, yields one record per CDR3 protein. The table includes about 480,000 distinct CDR3 sequences, 17% detected once. In its sample, this clonotype was seen many times. Its specificity is unknown. The trim removed 3 bases at V and 3 bases at J, leaving 6 bases unmatched. Germline V gene lookup returns CDR1 SGHDT and CDR2 YYEEEE. CDR3 length equals 15 residues. The chain carries TRBV5-6 and TRBJ1-2; 9 bases fit TRBD1. Sequencing was carried out using blood, either unsorted or a sorted T cell fraction (not recorded which). The clonotype was recovered from a male donor with ankylosing spondylitis. CDR3 residues: CASSSTGGAYYGYTF. The CDR3 nucleotides read TGTGCCAGCAGCTCAACAGGGGGCGCTTACTATGGCTACACCTTC. Drawing the rest from reference TRBV5-6 and TRBJ1-2, the complete variable domain is DAGVTQSPTHLIKTRGQQVTLRCSPKSGHDTVSWYQQALGQGPQFIFQYYEEEERQRGNFPDRFSGHQFPNYSSELNVNALLLGDSALYLCASSSTGGAYYGYTFGSGTRLTVV.